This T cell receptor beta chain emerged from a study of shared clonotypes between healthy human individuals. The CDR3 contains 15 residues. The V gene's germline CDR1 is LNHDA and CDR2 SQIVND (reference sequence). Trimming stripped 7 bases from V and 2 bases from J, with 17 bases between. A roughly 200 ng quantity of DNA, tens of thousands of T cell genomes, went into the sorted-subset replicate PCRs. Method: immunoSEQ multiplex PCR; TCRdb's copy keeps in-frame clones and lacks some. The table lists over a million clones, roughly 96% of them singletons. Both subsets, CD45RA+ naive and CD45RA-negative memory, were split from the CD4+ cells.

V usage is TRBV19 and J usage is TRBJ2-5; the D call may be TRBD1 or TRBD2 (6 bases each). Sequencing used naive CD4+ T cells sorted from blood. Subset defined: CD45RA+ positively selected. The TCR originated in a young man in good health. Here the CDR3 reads CASKIGGTPQETQYF. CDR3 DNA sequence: TGTGCCAGTAAGATCGGAGGGACACCACAAGAGACCCAGTACTTC.